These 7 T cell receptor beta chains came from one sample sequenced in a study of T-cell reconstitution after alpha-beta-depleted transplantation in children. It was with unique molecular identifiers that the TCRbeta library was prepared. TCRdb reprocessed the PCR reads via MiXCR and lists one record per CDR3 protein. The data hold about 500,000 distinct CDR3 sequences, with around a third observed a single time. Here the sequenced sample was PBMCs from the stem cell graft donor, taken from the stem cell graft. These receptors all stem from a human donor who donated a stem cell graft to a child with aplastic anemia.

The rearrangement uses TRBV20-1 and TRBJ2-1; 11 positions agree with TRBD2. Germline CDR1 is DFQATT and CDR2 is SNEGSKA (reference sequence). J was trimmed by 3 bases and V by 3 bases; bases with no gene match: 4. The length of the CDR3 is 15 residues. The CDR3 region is CSARDGLAGYNEQFF. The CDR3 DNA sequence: TGCAGTGCTAGGGATGGACTAGCGGGCTACAATGAGCAGTTCTTC.

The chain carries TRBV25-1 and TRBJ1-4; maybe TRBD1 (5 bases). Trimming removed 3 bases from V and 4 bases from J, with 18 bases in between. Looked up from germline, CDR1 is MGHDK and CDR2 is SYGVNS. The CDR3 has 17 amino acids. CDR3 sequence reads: CASSEVFGTAHNEKLFF. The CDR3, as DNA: TGTGCCAGCAGTGAGGTGTTCGGGACGGCCCATAATGAAAAACTGTTTTTT. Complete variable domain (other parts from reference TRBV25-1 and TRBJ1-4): EADIYQTPRYLVIGTGKKITLECSQTMGHDKMYWYQQDPGMELHLIHYSYGVNSTEKGDLSSESTVSRIRTEHFPLTLESARPSHTSQYLCASSEVFGTAHNEKLFFGSGTQLSVL.

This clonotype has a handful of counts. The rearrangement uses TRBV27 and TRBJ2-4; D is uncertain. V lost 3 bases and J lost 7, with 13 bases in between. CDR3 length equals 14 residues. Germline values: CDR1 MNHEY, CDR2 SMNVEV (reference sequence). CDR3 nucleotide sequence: TGTGCCAGCAGTTTCCGGGTATTTGCGAACATTCAGTACTTC. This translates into CASSFRVFANIQYF.

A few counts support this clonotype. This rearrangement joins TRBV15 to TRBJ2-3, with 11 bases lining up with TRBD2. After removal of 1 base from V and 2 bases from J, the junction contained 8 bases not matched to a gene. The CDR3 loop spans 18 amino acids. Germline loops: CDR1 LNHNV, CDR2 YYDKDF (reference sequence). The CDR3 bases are TGTGCCACCAGCAGAGCCAAGACTAGCGGGATTATCACAGATACGCAGTATTTT. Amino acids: CATSRAKTSGIITDTQYF.

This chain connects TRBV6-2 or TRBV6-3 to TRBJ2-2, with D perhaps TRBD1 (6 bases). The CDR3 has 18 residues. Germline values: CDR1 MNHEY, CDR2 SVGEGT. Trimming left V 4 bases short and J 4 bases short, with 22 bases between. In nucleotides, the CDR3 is TGTGCCAGCAGTTCCTTAGGACAGACCCCGGGCGGCACCGGGGAGCTGTTTTTT. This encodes CASSSLGQTPGGTGELFF.

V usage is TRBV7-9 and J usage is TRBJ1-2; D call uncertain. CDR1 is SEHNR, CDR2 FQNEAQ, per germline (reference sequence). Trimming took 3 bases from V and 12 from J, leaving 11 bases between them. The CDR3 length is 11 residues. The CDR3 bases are TGTGCCAGCAGCTTGGGTAATACCCACACCTTC. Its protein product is CASSLGNTHTF.

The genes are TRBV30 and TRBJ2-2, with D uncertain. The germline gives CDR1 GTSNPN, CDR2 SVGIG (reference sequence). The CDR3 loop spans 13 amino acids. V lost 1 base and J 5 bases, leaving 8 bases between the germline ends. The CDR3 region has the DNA TGTGCCTGGAGTGGGTCTGTTACCGGGGAGCTGTTTTTT. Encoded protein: CAWSGSVTGELFF.